This TCR beta chain was recovered during a study of blood T cell repertoires in COVID-19. TCRdb's copy holds only in-frame clones and misses some; the assay was immunoSEQ multiplex PCR. The data hold roughly 170,000 clones, with about 74% observed a single time. The sequenced sample consisted of peripheral blood. The receptor was isolated from a woman over 75 with acute or convalescent COVID-19.

The CDR3 DNA reads TGTGCCAGCAGTGAAAGAGCGGGGGTTGAAAAACTGTTTTTT. Translating gives CASSERAGVEKLFF. V and J are TRBV2 and TRBJ1-4; maybe TRBD1 (5 bases). The V gene's germline CDR1 is SNHLY and CDR2 FYNNEI. The CDR3 contains 14 residues. V lost 2 bases to trimming and J lost 7 bases, with 11 bases between them.